This section outlines one T cell receptor (beta chain) sequence together with its context. The target of this receptor is not known. One base away there is no much larger clone; base qualities are not given. Trimming removed 0 bases from V and 0 bases from J, leaving 10 bases between the germline ends. Inclusive of the bounding cysteine and phenylalanine, the CDR3 is 16 residues long. Solely the CDR3 DNA is kept, with 48 bases framed from the first base. In the germline V gene (reference sequence), CDR1 corresponds to SGHNT and CDR2 to YYREEE. This specimen comes from a study of cytomegalovirus exposure and HLA in healthy donors (dated by TCRdb to 2015 to 2018). Background on the whole study: An earlier analysis of 587 of the donors reported over 250 Gb of sequence data and 117 million unique TCR beta sequences obtained from about 200 million T cells. Donor age, sex, ethnicity and CMV serostatus were compiled alongside the repertoire data. The study combined high-throughput TCR immunosequencing, statistical association of individual TCRs with disease status, and machine learning to predict cytomegalovirus infection status. The number of typed donors differed by locus: 629-630 for A, B, C, DRB1 and DQB1; 500 to 550 for DQA1; around 610 for DPA1; and some 430 for DPB1. The later analysis used no new phenotypic data to find candidate immune exposures, relying instead on TCR beta sequences and their occurrence across donors. A later genetic analysis took genome-wide SNP genotypes for about three fifths of the roughly 670 donors and used that subset as a discovery cohort. Several DR-DQ haplotypes were handled as single units for association and clustering, since linkage in the cohort was strong. A later analysis re-analyzed previously published TCR beta repertoires from approximately 670 donors and added high-resolution HLA genotyping to study TCR occurrence patterns. About 300 gigabases of sequencing data and approximately 80 million unique TCR sequences were included in an early release covering several hundred HLA-typed donors. An earlier analysis of about 620 of the donors applied high-throughput TCR beta sequencing to assess whether each TCR beta V gene segment acted as functional or pseudogenic. Every repertoire in the discovery cohort had been generated on one and the same sequencing platform. HLA typing included class I and class II loci at four-digit resolution. Among around 400 genotyped donors of the cohort, an average of around 240,000 unique TCR beta nucleotide sequences was sequenced per donor, of which roughly 17% were non-productive. The study aimed to test whether cataloging public T cell receptors could reveal signatures of past pathogen exposure. The study used immunosequencing to profile the T cell repertoires of more than 650 subjects and linked those repertoires to cytomegalovirus serostatus. Of the approximately 400 genotyped donors, 75% to 85% were placed in the genetic ancestry cluster associated with self-reported Caucasian donors. Besides the first cohort of about 730 subjects, a separate validation cohort made up of over 95 different subjects was used.

The library was obtained by the immunoSEQ multiplex PCR assay. For the multiplex PCR, a mixture combining 60 forward primers for TCR Vbeta segments and 13 reverse primers for TCR Jbeta segments was used. The CDR3 region of rearranged TCR beta genes was amplified from genomic DNA with a multiplex PCR assay. On the Illumina HiSeq System, the amplified TCR beta libraries were sequenced as 87-base-pair reads. Processing in the source paper ran as follows. A later analysis tallied roughly 80 million unique TCR beta chains across the 600 to 700 repertoires, and 10 million to 11 million of those chains were shared by two or more donors. Raw reads were error-corrected and collapsed into unique sequences with a nearest-neighbor algorithm that merged closely related sequences to remove PCR and sequencing errors. To assign V, D and J gene segments, CDR3 sequences were aligned to IMGT reference sequences. Each retained sequence needed at least a six-nucleotide match to both a V gene segment and a J gene segment. Rearrangements were called productive when the CDR3 lacked stop codons and stayed in frame with V and J; all others were non-productive. Following IMGT convention, CDR3 was defined as the stretch from the second conserved V-encoded cysteine to the conserved J-encoded phenylalanine. In an earlier analysis of around 600 of the donors, sequences lacking an unambiguous match to a single V gene segment were excluded. In an earlier analysis of some 590 of the donors, a V segment was called functional when productive rearrangements were above 56.7%, and segregating when the standard deviation between donors exceeded 5%. To diagnose cytomegalovirus status from the catalog of TCR beta chain sequences, a statistical classification framework was built. In a later analysis, TCR nucleotide sequences were compared against IMGT/GENE-DB human TR gene sequences so that V and J genes could be assigned. A later analysis assigned CDR3 sequences and most-parsimonious VDJ recombination scenarios with the TCRdist pipeline. In a later analysis, every TCR beta chain was defined by the combination of its CDR3 amino acid sequence and its V-gene family, and reads without a unique V-gene family were dropped. In a later analysis, 500 to 650 highly shared, low-generation-probability nucleotide sequences were removed to address suspected cross-contamination and a sequencing artifact. For each public chain, a later analysis derived a clonal expansion index from normalized ranks of inferred template counts within each repertoire. A later analysis computed generation probabilities with a VDJ recombination model fitted to out-of-frame rearrangements, and checked the results against IGoR. In a later analysis, TCR-TCR, TCR-HLA and TCR-CMV co-occurrence was scored with hypergeometric tests, and a repertoire-size bias correction was applied to TCR pairs. In a later analysis, false discovery rates were estimated by permuting HLA or CMV assignments 20 times. In a later analysis, co-occurring TCRs were grouped using DBSCAN, and TCRdist sequence similarity was added for clustering within HLA-allele-positive subsets. Co-occurrence clustering excluded repertoires with fewer than 30,000 or more than 120,000 public chains, plus five with anomalous nucleotide sharing. TCRdb mirrors the immuneACCESS table, restricted to in-frame sequences. Some clones are absent from its copies; in checked studies, under half trace to an unresolved V gene, and the reason for the others is unknown. The V and J calls and clone size are taken from that table; D and trimming were inferred from the DNA. The sample table lists about 220,000 clones, approximately 82% of them with a count of one. 0.63% of the sample is in the top ten clones.

The cohort consisted of 650 to 700 healthy bone marrow donors. At the time of sampling, every cohort member was nominally healthy, though immune exposures that went unrecorded were likely present. The donor was CMV seronegative and was included in the group of around 320 seronegative cohort members. Each donor provided a peripheral blood sample, and peripheral blood mononuclear cells were used for TCR beta sequencing. The Qiagen DNeasy Blood Extraction Kit was used to extract genomic DNA from the blood cell samples. The paper as a whole reports these results and caveats: Because some donors lacked HLA typing at each locus, the association tests relied only on the typed subset. CMV serostatus was the only immune exposure information available for the cohort. The sequencing pipeline was judged likely to have produced a cluster of highly shared sequence variants as a technical artifact. Linkage disequilibrium might explain the correlated functional status among segregating V segments, but an unknown experimental factor could not be excluded. Because counts were too low, seventeen rarely observed V segments, including chromosome 9 orphons, were left out of the earlier analysis of 587 of the donors. In a later analysis, TCR association rates were found to vary across HLA loci, with the most associated TCRs seen for DRB1 alleles and the fewest for HLA-C alleles. While some public TCRs were present in many individuals, most TCR sequences turned up only very rarely across donors. The study listed approximately 160 TCR beta chains as associated with cytomegalovirus. The classifier was reported to diagnose cytomegalovirus status with high specificity and sensitivity in both the original and validation cohorts. In a later analysis, most CMV-associated TCR beta chains were found to appear HLA-restricted, with HLA associations seemingly driven largely by CMV exposure. In a later analysis, around 15,000 TCR beta sequences were associated with specific HLA alleles at a false discovery rate of 0.05. The 87-base-pair reads could not distinguish some IMGT-functional V segments, including TRBV6-2 and TRBV6-3, so those segments were excluded. Assigning TCR associations to individual alleles was difficult when HLA alleles, especially DR and DQ, strongly co-occurred. A further reported finding was that TCR beta sequences accurately predicted the HLA-A and HLA-B alleles for most subjects in the first cohort. In a later genetic analysis, fewer N-insertions in productive TCRs were reported among donors in an Asian-associated ancestry cluster than the 666-donor mean. In a later analysis, several top co-occurrence clusters were reported to appear linked to parvovirus B19, influenza, CMV and Epstein-Barr virus. This cohort had only TCR beta chains sequenced, and the lack of alpha or paired-chain data limited which features could be detected. It was suggested by the authors that the approach could potentially be generalized to other disease states and immunological phenotypes. In a later analysis, HLA-associated TCR beta chains were found to be more clonally expanded and to have lower generation probabilities than equally common non-associated chains. In an earlier analysis of roughly 560 of the donors, most TCR beta V segments were observed in productive rearrangements about 87% or about 30% of the time, broadly matching IMGT annotations. A few of the identified cytomegalovirus-associated TCR beta chains were confirmed in vitro to be specific for cytomegalovirus antigens. In a later genetic analysis, a missense DCLRE1C variant was associated with V-gene and J-gene trimming of TCR beta chains, and the association was replicated in an independent cohort. The presence/absence analyses assumed that sequencing depth was roughly uniform across donors, and that assumption may not be true.

This sequence uses TRBV5-4 and TRBJ2-1; the D gene cannot be resolved reliably. The TCR was taken from a man in his late teens or twenties in good health and CMV-seronegative. The sample taken for sequencing was PBMCs. This receptor has the CDR3 CASSLVVTSSYNEQFF. The DNA reads as follows: TGTGCCAGCAGCTTGGTGGTCACGAGCTCCTACAATGAGCAGTTCTTC.